One and the same sample provided the 26 T cell receptor beta chains below, sequenced in a study of CD8 T cells in Susac syndrome (dated by TCRdb to the late 2010s). To prepare the library, the immunoSEQ multiplex PCR assay was applied. RNA was extracted using the RNeasy kit, and roughly 0.5 to 1 ug of the RNA was reverse transcribed with random hexamers. TCRdb reprocessing: public reads trimmed at Q25 with fastp, clones called with MiXCR, in-frame beta chains kept. Rows matching on CDR3 protein sequence are summarized as one entry with the most common DNA and genes. This sample is represented by 80,000 to 95,000 distinct CDR3 sequences; 85% to 95% of them were singletons. The ten largest clones represent less than 0.95% of the sample. The sequenced sample consisted of CD8+ T cells from PBMCs. Source of these receptors: a human donor with Susac syndrome.

This clonotype was observed a few times. This chain uses TRBV9 with TRBJ1-1, with a possible D match to TRBD1 (5 bases). CDR1 is SGDLS, CDR2 YYNGEE, per germline. V was trimmed by 2 bases and J by 4 bases, leaving 9 bases between them. The CDR3 contains 13 residues. CDR3 protein: CASSVGGSTEAFF. In DNA form, the CDR3 reads TGTGCCAGCAGCGTGGGGGGAAGCACTGAAGCTTTCTTT.

This sequence joins TRBV9 and TRBJ2-7; no definite D call. The germline V gene encodes CDR1 SGDLS and CDR2 YYNGEE. V lost 0 bases to trimming and J lost 2 bases, with 9 bases between them. The CDR3 length is 14 residues. As DNA, the CDR3 is TGTGCCAGCAGCGTAGGGTCCCCCCCCTACGAGCAGTACTTC. Translated: CASSVGSPPYEQYF.

V usage is TRBV7-9 and J usage is TRBJ1-4; D uncertain. In germline, CDR1 is SEHNR, CDR2 FQNEAQ (reference sequence). The length of the CDR3 is 14 residues. With 2 bases removed from V and 9 bases from J, the gap between germline ends came to 13 bases. CDR3 DNA sequence: TGTGCCAGCAGCTTATCCGGGGTTGAGAAAAAACTGTTTTTT. Its translation: CASSLSGVEKKLFF.

A few counts support this clonotype. The chain links TRBV12-3 or TRBV12-4 to TRBJ2-7; D is uncertain. The CDR3 extends over 12 amino acids. Trimming pared 3 bases from V and 4 bases from J, leaving 7 bases between. CDR3 loop: CASSFRVYEQYF. CDR3 bases: TGTGCCAGCAGTTTTCGCGTGTACGAGCAGTACTTC.

The gene calls are TRBV11-3 and TRBJ2-3, with no clear D. The CDR3 consists of 16 residues. CDR1 and CDR2 (germline): SGHNT, YENEEA. Trimming removed 5 bases at V and 2 bases at J, with 17 bases between. The CDR3 protein is CASSLKTAVATDTQYF. The CDR3 DNA follows: TGTGCCAGCAGCCTAAAAACGGCGGTCGCCACAGATACGCAGTATTTT.

This rearrangement joins TRBV4-2 to TRBJ1-5, with D unclear. There are 16 residues in the CDR3. V was pared by 1 base and J by 1 base, with 11 bases between. Per germline, CDR1 LGHNA and CDR2 YNFKEQ. CDR3 sequence: CASSQGVALSNQPQHF. The CDR3 DNA follows: TGTGCCAGCAGCCAAGGTGTGGCACTGAGCAATCAGCCCCAGCATTTT.

The chain joins TRBV12-3 or TRBV12-4 to TRBJ1-5; D is perhaps TRBD1 (5 bases). V was pared by 5 bases and J by 11 bases, with 10 bases between. The CDR3 totals 11 residues. CDR3 in amino acids: CASSLGGSQHF. In DNA form, the CDR3 reads TGTGCCAGCAGTCTCGGGGGATCCCAGCATTTT.

CDR3 nucleotides: TGTGCCAGTAGTGAAACAGGGGGCAACGAGCAGTACTTC. Its translation is CASSETGGNEQYF. The chain combines TRBV19 with TRBJ2-7, with 9 bases lining up with TRBD1. Germline CDR1 is LNHDA and CDR2 is SQIVND (reference sequence). The V segment lost 5 bases and the J segment 5 bases; nucleotides outside the gene matches: 4. The CDR3 is 13 residues long. Supplemented by reference TRBV19 and TRBJ2-7, the full variable domain reads DGGITQSPKYLFRKEGQNVTLSCEQNLNHDAMYWYRQDPGQGLRLIYYSQIVNDFQKGDIAEGYSVSREKKESFPLTVTSAQKNPTAFYLCASSETGGNEQYFGPGTRLTVT.

This chain links TRBV24-1 with TRBJ2-5, with D perhaps TRBD1 or TRBD2 (8 bases each). Germline V lookup: CDR1 KGHDR, CDR2 SFDVKD. Trimming removed 0 bases at V and 9 bases at J, with 28 bases between. The length of the CDR3 is 19 residues. CDR3 protein: CATSDLQSTGGTGEEAQYF. As DNA, the CDR3 is TGTGCCACCAGTGATTTGCAGTCCACGGGAGGGACAGGAGAGGAGGCCCAGTACTTC.

The chain employs TRBV3-1 and TRBJ2-1, with 11 nucleotides matching TRBD2. Trimming removed 3 bases from V and 0 bases from J; junction bases left unmatched: 13. The germline V gene encodes CDR1 LGHDT and CDR2 YNNKEL (reference sequence). The CDR3 has 20 residues. CDR3 residues: CASSQMDTSSGGSSYNEQFF. The CDR3 nucleotides are TGTGCCAGCAGCCAGATGGACACTTCTAGCGGGGGGAGCTCCTACAATGAGCAGTTCTTC.

The rearrangement links TRBV29-1 to TRBJ2-7; 9 bases map to TRBD2. The CDR3 sequence is 13 residues long. The V gene end was trimmed by 6 bases and the J gene end by 7 bases; junction bases not matched to a gene: 10. CDR1 is SQVTM, CDR2 ANQGSEA, per germline. CDR3 protein: CSVSLAGQLEQYF. The CDR3 nucleotides are TGCAGCGTGAGCCTAGCGGGACAGCTAGAGCAGTACTTC.

The chain joins TRBV9 to TRBJ2-2; no definite D call. Between the trimmed V and J ends, which lost 4 bases and 5 bases, there was a span of 6 bases. Germline V gives CDR1 SGDLS, CDR2 YYNGEE. This CDR3 has 12 residues. CDR3 sequence: CASSPFTGELFF. CDR3 DNA: TGTGCCAGCAGCCCCTTTACCGGGGAGCTGTTTTTT.

The rearrangement uses TRBV6-2 or TRBV6-3 and TRBJ2-1, with 10 bases lining up with TRBD2. The CDR3 consists of 16 residues. V was clipped by 2 bases and J by 5 bases; unmatched bases: 6. CDR1 MNHEY and CDR2 SVGEGT come from the germline V gene. CDR3 protein: CASSYPTSGVDNEQFF. CDR3 DNA: TGTGCCAGCAGTTACCCTACTAGCGGGGTCGACAATGAGCAGTTCTTC.

This sequence joins TRBV14 and TRBJ1-3; D remains ambiguous. V was shortened by 8 bases and J by 0 bases, with 11 bases between the two germline ends. CDR3 length: 14 amino acids. Germline V gene lookup returns CDR1 SGHDN and CDR2 FVKESK. CDR3 in DNA: TGTGCCAGCCTGATCGTAAGCTCTGGAAACACCATATATTTT. It specifies CASLIVSSGNTIYF.

The rearrangement links TRBV5-6 to TRBJ2-7; 8 bases align to TRBD1. Germline CDR1 and CDR2: SGHDT and YYEEEE. V dropped 4 bases and J dropped 2; count of bases not matched to a gene: 11. This CDR3 has 16 amino acids. CDR3 coding DNA: TGTGCCAGCAGCCCTTACCCGGGACAGGTGGCCTACGAGCAGTACTTC. Amino acid sequence: CASSPYPGQVAYEQYF.

V usage is TRBV29-1 and J usage is TRBJ2-7; TRBD1 might be the D (5 bases). Germline V CDR1 and CDR2: SQVTM, ANQGSEA. V lost 5 bases and J lost 0, with 17 bases in between. CDR3 length: 15 residues. The CDR3 coding sequence is TGCAGCGTTATCCTGTCCGACAGAAGCTCCTACGAGCAGTACTTC. It encodes CSVILSDRSSYEQYF.

The rearrangement joins TRBV3-1 to TRBJ2-1, with TRBD2 as a possible D gene (6 bases). The V gene's germline CDR1 is LGHDT and CDR2 YNNKEL (reference sequence). V was trimmed by 0 bases and J by 1 base, leaving 10 bases between them. The CDR3 is made up of 16 amino acids. The CDR3 DNA follows: TGTGCCAGCAGCCAAGACGGGGGTGGGTCCTACAATGAGCAGTTCTTC. This gives the protein CASSQDGGGSYNEQFF.

The rearrangement uses TRBV6-2 or TRBV6-3 and TRBJ1-2, with a tentative D call TRBD1 (5 bases). This CDR3 region has 14 residues. The ends were cut back, 2 bases at V and 2 bases at J, with 9 bases in the middle. The V gene's germline CDR1 is MNHEY and CDR2 SVGEGT. DNA of the CDR3: TGTGCCAGCAGTTACGACAGCGGAAACTATGGCTACACCTTC. Translating it yields CASSYDSGNYGYTF.

The chain is built from TRBV11-1 and TRBJ2-1; D is undetermined. The CDR3 totals 17 residues. V was trimmed by 0 bases and J by 0 bases, leaving 12 bases between them. Germline-derived CDR1 and CDR2 are SGHAT and FQDESV (reference sequence). CDR3 residues: CASSLALPRSSYNEQFF. CDR3 sequence (DNA): TGTGCCAGCAGCTTAGCCCTTCCCAGAAGCTCCTACAATGAGCAGTTCTTC.

The chain is built from TRBV20-1 and TRBJ2-1; 9 nucleotides match TRBD2. With 0 bases clipped from V and 4 bases from J, the junction kept 1 base outside the gene matches. Per germline, CDR1 DFQATT and CDR2 SNEGSKA (reference sequence). This CDR3 has 14 residues. In DNA form, the CDR3 reads TGCAGTGCTAGAGATCTAGCGGGGTACAATGAGCAGTTCTTC. It yields the protein CSARDLAGYNEQFF.

The rearrangement links TRBV13 to TRBJ2-3; TRBD2 matches 8 bases. Losses at the gene ends were 5 bases for V and 5 bases for J; bases not matched to a gene: 12. Germline V gene sequence: CDR1 PRHDT, CDR2 FYEKMQ (reference sequence). The CDR3 sequence is 16 residues long. The CDR3 DNA reads as TGTGCCAGCAGCGACGGGACTGGCGGGAGGAAAGATACGCAGTATTTT. Its translation is CASSDGTGGRKDTQYF.

The CDR3 region has the DNA TGTGCCAGCAGATTGGGGACGGCGGGTTCGGAGACCCAGTACTTC. Translating it yields CASRLGTAGSETQYF. The genes are TRBV7-9 and TRBJ2-5; D is possibly TRBD1 or TRBD2 (5 bases each). Between the trimmed V and J ends, which lost 6 bases and 5 bases, there was a span of 19 bases. The CDR3 is 15 residues long. Germline lookup yields CDR1 SEHNR and CDR2 FQNEAQ (reference sequence).

The genes are TRBV12-3 or TRBV12-4 and TRBJ2-7; 8 bases are a match to TRBD1. The CDR3 has 12 residues. V was clipped by 4 bases and J by 6 bases; unmatched bases: 2. The CDR3 bases are TGTGCCAGCAGTTCCAGGGGGCTCGAGCAGTACTTC. Translating it yields CASSSRGLEQYF.

The chain uses TRBV12-3 or TRBV12-4 and TRBJ2-2; 8 bases match TRBD1. The CDR3 has 13 amino acids. Trimming took 6 bases from V and 8 from J; bases not matched to a gene: 5. CDR3 sequence (DNA): TGTGCCAGCAGCCCCAGGGGGCCGGGGGAGCTGTTTTTT. Residues: CASSPRGPGELFF.

This chain joins TRBV7-2 and TRBJ2-7; possibly TRBD1 or TRBD2 for D (5 bases each). The CDR3 length is 17 residues. Looked up from germline, CDR1 is SGHTA and CDR2 is FQGNSA. Trimming pared 2 bases from V and 2 bases from J, leaving 19 bases between. The CDR3 DNA reads as TGTGCCAGCAGCTTACGTTTCGGGACGGGTAAAACCTACGAGCAGTACTTC. It translates to CASSLRFGTGKTYEQYF.

This clonotype was recorded once. This CDR3 is CASSSSAGLPQEQYF. In DNA form, the CDR3 reads TGTGCCAGCAGCTCCTCAGCGGGACTCCCTCAGGAGCAGTACTTC. The chain has TRBV6-5 and TRBJ2-7, with TRBD2 identical over 7 bases. The CDR3 spans 15 residues. Losses at the gene ends were 6 bases for V and 7 bases for J; bases not matched to a gene: 15. CDR1 MNHEY and CDR2 SVGAGI come from the germline V gene.